This entry is about one TCR beta chain. The sample is drawn from a study of blood T cell repertoires in COVID-19. As for the study in general: Material from acute and convalescent COVID-19 was sourced from the United States, Italy and Spain. T cells, B-cell-depleted T cells, or PBMCs supplied cDNA or gDNA.

This CDR3 contains 15 residues. Germline loops: CDR1 SGDLS, CDR2 YYNGEE. V was pared by 2 bases and J by 6 bases, with 6 bases of the junction left unmatched. Original handling: Estimated nucleated cell counts came from reference gene primer amplification. Method: immunoSEQ multiplex PCR; TCRdb's copy keeps in-frame clones and lacks some. V, J and clone size are those of that table, while D and trimming were read from the DNA. The table has about 39,000 clones, roughly 80% seen once. This sequence was found in a man in his fifties or sixties with active or convalescent COVID-19. Sequencing was performed on peripheral blood. The chain joins TRBV9 to TRBJ2-2; 8 nucleotides line up with TRBD1. CDR3 in amino acids: CASSVSQGAPGELFF. CDR3 sequence (DNA): TGTGCCAGCAGCGTCAGCCAGGGGGCGCCCGGGGAGCTGTTTTTT.